This T cell receptor beta chain was profiled in a study of T cell repertoires in cytomegalovirus infection. Study-wide context: Public TCR beta signatures marked donors with CMV infection and the matching HLA.

This clonotype came up many times. The antigen is unknown. TCRdb redid the calling of the reads with MiXCR, one entry per CDR3 protein. The repertoire consists of about 530,000 distinct CDR3 sequences, with around 27% occurring once and the leading ten covering over 10%. The V gene's germline CDR1 is SGHTA and CDR2 FQGNSA. The CDR3 runs to 15 residues. V was trimmed by 4 bases and J by 3 bases, leaving 12 bases between them. Study-level points and caveats: HLA-C-restricted CMV clonotypes gave the most frequent clonotype in two of eight donors. Carriers of CMV and the relevant HLA type were discriminated by public TCR beta frequency.

The receptor's source is a human donor in good health (CMV status not recorded). Some clones in this sample may be carry-over from other donors' samples. V usage is TRBV7-2 and J usage is TRBJ1-4, with no clear D. Sequenced input: PBMCs. The CDR3 DNA sequence: TGTGCCAGCAGCTCTCCAAAGGGCTCTAATGAAAAACTGTTTTTT. Translating gives CASSSPKGSNEKLFF. Drawing the rest from reference TRBV7-2 and TRBJ1-4, the complete variable domain is GAGVSQSPSNKVTEKGKDVELRCDPISGHTALYWYRQSLGQGLEFLIYFQGNSAPDKSGLPSDRFSAERTGGSVSTLTIQRTQQEDSAVYLCASSSPKGSNEKLFFGSGTQLSVL.